These 24 T cell receptor beta chains share one sample of origin, sequenced in a study of blood T cell repertoires in COVID-19. Assay used: immunoSEQ multiplex PCR; TCRdb lists only in-frame clones, some missing. There are 200,000 to 300,000 clones in the sample; about nine tenths occur only once, and over 7.5% lies in the top ten. Material: peripheral blood. The receptor source for this set is a man aged 35 to 55 who had recovered from COVID-19.

J is TRBJ2-7 and V is TRBV5-4; 9 positions match TRBD2. CDR1 and CDR2 from the germline V gene are SGHNT and YYREEE (reference sequence). CDR3 size: 14 residues. J gave up 2 bases and V 4 bases, and 4 bases lay outside the gene matches. The CDR3 DNA sequence: TGTGCCAGCAGCCGCGCGGGGGGGGCCTACGAGCAGTACTTC. This translates into CASSRAGGAYEQYF. Full variable domain (remainder filled in from reference TRBV5-4 and TRBJ2-7): ETGVTQSPTHLIKTRGQQVTLRCSSQSGHNTVSWYQQALGQGPQFIFQYYREEENGRGNFPPRFSGLQFPNYSSELNVNALELDDSALYLCASSRAGGAYEQYFGPGTRLTVT.

Only one count was recorded for this clone. The chain joins TRBV11-3 to TRBJ2-3; no firm D call. Trimming pared 3 bases from V and 2 bases from J, leaving 9 bases between. Germline V gene data show CDR1 as SGHNT and CDR2 as YENEEA. The CDR3 covers 14 residues. DNA of the CDR3: TGTGCCAGCAGCTTCGGCGGCCTCACAGATACGCAGTATTTT. Its protein is CASSFGGLTDTQYF.

The genes are TRBV12-5 and TRBJ1-2; 7 bases are a match to TRBD1. Losses at the gene ends were 4 bases for V and 3 bases for J; bases not matched to a gene: 11. The CDR3 is made up of 16 amino acids. CDR1 is LGHNT and CDR2 is FRNRAP in the germline V gene. CDR3 residues: CASGYATRGHDYGYTF. CDR3 DNA: TGTGCTAGTGGTTACGCAACGAGGGGGCATGACTATGGCTACACCTTC.

The V call is TRBV19, the J call TRBJ2-7; no clear D gene. This CDR3 region has 14 residues. Germline V lookup: CDR1 LNHDA, CDR2 SQIVND (reference sequence). Trimming stripped 5 bases from V and 6 bases from J, with 17 bases between. The CDR3 nucleotides are TGTGCCAGTAGTCCCTCACGACTCTCCCTCGAGCAGTACTTC. Amino acid sequence: CASSPSRLSLEQYF. The whole variable domain, remainder taken from reference TRBV19 and TRBJ2-7, is DGGITQSPKYLFRKEGQNVTLSCEQNLNHDAMYWYRQDPGQGLRLIYYSQIVNDFQKGDIAEGYSVSREKKESFPLTVTSAQKNPTAFYLCASSPSRLSLEQYFGPGTRLTVT.

This chain joins TRBV9 and TRBJ1-1; TRBD1 matches at 7 bases. V was pared by 2 bases and J by 6 bases, with 10 bases of the junction left unmatched. Germline V gene data show CDR1 as SGDLS and CDR2 as YYNGEE. The CDR3 contains 15 residues. CDR3 residues: CASSVQATGEAEAFF. The CDR3 region has the DNA TGTGCCAGCAGCGTCCAGGCAACAGGGGAGGCTGAAGCTTTCTTT.

V gene TRBV2 combines with J gene TRBJ2-5; weak D call: TRBD1 (5 bases). V lost 5 bases and J lost 3, with 10 bases in between. The CDR3 loop spans 13 amino acids. Looked up from germline, CDR1 is SNHLY and CDR2 is FYNNEI. CDR3 sequence reads: CASSPGREETQYF. The DNA of the CDR3 is TGTGCCAGCAGTCCCGGCAGGGAAGAGACCCAGTACTTC.

The gene calls are TRBV5-5 and TRBJ1-5; 7 nucleotides match TRBD1. The V gene's germline CDR1 is SGHKS and CDR2 YYEKEE (reference sequence). The CDR3 extends over 17 amino acids. J lost 0 bases, V lost 4 bases, and 10 bases had no gene match. CDR3 sequence: CASSGEGTAYSNQPQHF. DNA for the CDR3: TGTGCCAGCAGCGGCGAAGGGACAGCTTATAGCAATCAGCCCCAGCATTTT.

The chain links TRBV6-5 to TRBJ1-2, with a weak D call TRBD1 (5 bases). Between the trimmed V and J ends, which lost 0 bases and 3 bases, there was a span of 11 bases. This CDR3 comprises 15 residues. The germline gives CDR1 MNHEY, CDR2 SVGAGI. The DNA of the CDR3 is TGTGCCAGCAGTTACTCGGGGGGAGCGTACTATGGCTACACCTTC. Translation: CASSYSGGAYYGYTF.

This clone showed up many times. The chain couples TRBV3-1 (or the pseudogene TRBV3-2) to TRBJ2-5, with D possibly TRBD2 on 5 matching bases. The CDR3 consists of 15 residues. The V end lost 0 bases, the J end lost 2 bases, and 10 bases lay between the germline ends. From germline, CDR1 is LGHDT and CDR2 YNNKEL (reference sequence). CDR3 amino acids: CASSQDGLGQETQYF. CDR3 nucleotide sequence: TGTGCCAGCAGCCAAGATGGACTGGGACAAGAGACCCAGTACTTC.

V gene TRBV2 combines with J gene TRBJ2-5; 8 bases are shared with TRBD1. Germline assignment: CDR1 SNHLY and CDR2 FYNNEI. V gave up 9 bases and J gave up 3 bases; unmatched junction bases: 9. The CDR3 runs to 14 residues. DNA for the CDR3: TGTGCCAGTCGGACAGACAGGGGAAAAGAGACCCAGTACTTC. As protein: CASRTDRGKETQYF. Full variable domain (outside the CDR3, taken from reference TRBV2 and TRBJ2-5): EPEVTQTPSHQVTQMGQEVILRCVPISNHLYFYWYRQILGQKVEFLVSFYNNEISEKSEIFDDQFSVERPDGSNFTLKIRSTKLEDSAMYFCASRTDRGKETQYFGPGTRLLVL.

V usage is TRBV11-2 and J usage is TRBJ2-3; D remains unclear. The V gene's germline CDR1 is SGHAT and CDR2 FQNNGV. V was shortened by 2 bases and J by 4 bases, with 10 bases between the two germline ends. The CDR3 sequence is 14 residues long. CDR3 coding DNA: TGTGCCAGCAGCTTATTCAGGCTGGCAGATACGCAGTATTTT. It codes for CASSLFRLADTQYF.

The chain combines TRBV29-1 with TRBJ2-2, with 7 bases that match TRBD1. This CDR3 is 15 amino acids long. The germline V gene encodes CDR1 SQVTM and CDR2 ANQGSEA. After removal of 4 bases from V and 0 bases from J, the junction contained 5 bases not matched to a gene. CDR3 nucleotides: TGCAGCGTTGTTAGGGACAGTCCGAACACCGGGGAGCTGTTTTTT. Its translation is CSVVRDSPNTGELFF.

The chain is built from TRBV12-5 and TRBJ2-7; 7 positions agree with TRBD2. Looked up from germline, CDR1 is LGHNT and CDR2 is FRNRAP. The CDR3 has 17 residues. The J segment lost 5 bases and the V segment lost 3 bases, leaving 16 bases of the junction unmatched. This chain's CDR3 is CASGFQTLADLRNEQYF. The CDR3 nucleotides read TGTGCTAGTGGTTTTCAGACCCTAGCGGACTTACGAAACGAGCAGTACTTC.

The DNA of the CDR3 is TGTGCCAGCAGCGTAGCCGGGACTAGCGGGGCCCAAGAGACCCAGTACTTC. This sequence encodes CASSVAGTSGAQETQYF. The rearrangement uses TRBV9 and TRBJ2-5, with 13 bases identical to TRBD2. CDR3 length: 17 amino acids. The V segment lost 0 bases and the J segment 1 base; nucleotides outside the gene matches: 3. Germline V gene lookup returns CDR1 SGDLS and CDR2 YYNGEE.

The V gene is TRBV19, the J gene TRBJ1-6; D uncertain. The V end lost 7 bases, the J end lost 10 bases, and 17 bases lay between the germline ends. The CDR3 contains 14 residues. Germline CDR1 reads LNHDA; CDR2 reads SQIVND (reference sequence). CDR3 in amino acids: CASTNTGVRSPLHF. The CDR3 DNA reads as TGTGCCAGTACCAATACCGGGGTTCGATCACCCCTCCACTTT.

This clone was observed once. This chain links TRBV7-2 with TRBJ2-2; a possible D gene is TRBD2 (6 bases). This CDR3 is built from 16 residues. Germline V CDR1 and CDR2: SGHTA, FQGNSA. V was clipped by 5 bases and J by 4 bases, with 17 bases between them. The CDR3, as DNA: TGTGCCAGCAGCAAAGCGCGTGGAGGGAGCACCGGGGAGCTGTTTTTT. Its protein product is CASSKARGGSTGELFF. Complete variable domain (other parts from reference TRBV7-2 and TRBJ2-2): GAGVSQSPSNKVTEKGKDVELRCDPISGHTALYWYRQSLGQGLEFLIYFQGNSAPDKSGLPSDRFSAERTGGSVSTLTIQRTQQEDSAVYLCASSKARGGSTGELFFGEGSRLTVL.

The genes are TRBV6-5 and TRBJ2-1; D not resolved. The length of the CDR3 is 11 residues. V was pared by 7 bases and J by 8 bases, with 9 bases between. CDR1 is MNHEY, CDR2 SVGAGI, per germline. DNA of the CDR3: TGTGCCAGCACCCGGGTCGATGAGCAGTTCTTC. Translated, it gives CASTRVDEQFF.

The rearrangement uses TRBV5-1 and TRBJ1-2, with D unclear. The CDR3 runs 12 residues. Germline values: CDR1 SGHRS, CDR2 YFSETQ. V was clipped by 9 bases and J by 1 base, with 10 bases between them. The CDR3 DNA reads as TGCGCCACCTCTGAGGATAACTATGGCTACACCTTC. Translated: CATSEDNYGYTF.

This chain links TRBV6-7 with TRBJ2-7; 8 nucleotides agree with TRBD1. TRBV6-7 is an ORF, and what it does is uncertain. CDR3 size: 16 residues. V gave up 5 bases and J gave up 0 bases; unmatched junction bases: 9. The CDR3: CASSANPGQDSYEQYF. Here the CDR3 DNA reads TGTGCCAGCAGTGCGAATCCGGGACAGGACTCCTACGAGCAGTACTTC.

The rearrangement joins TRBV6-2 or TRBV6-3 to TRBJ2-3; D not certain. Trimming shortened V by 0 bases and J by 4 bases, and 11 bases separated the two germline ends. The V gene's germline CDR1 is MNHEY and CDR2 SVGEGT. The CDR3 is made up of 15 amino acids. The CDR3, as DNA: TGTGCCAGCAGTTACTCTTCTGCACGCGCAGATACGCAGTATTTT. This gives the protein CASSYSSARADTQYF.

V and J are TRBV25-1 and TRBJ1-6; D gene uncertain. Per the germline V gene, CDR1 is MGHDK and CDR2 is SYGVNS. The CDR3 has 16 amino acids. Trimming took off 4 bases at V and 0 bases at J, with 10 bases between the two ends. CDR3 sequence reads: CASSASSSSYNSPLHF. DNA of the CDR3: TGTGCCAGCAGTGCCTCTTCGAGCTCCTATAATTCACCCCTCCACTTT.

This CDR3 is CASSSPRTGRTYEQYF. CDR3 nucleotide sequence: TGTGCCAGCAGTTCACCACGGACAGGGAGGACCTACGAGCAGTACTTC. The chain couples TRBV6-2 or TRBV6-3 to TRBJ2-7; 8 bases line up with TRBD1. This CDR3 is 16 amino acids long. CDR1 MNHEY and CDR2 SVGEGT come from the germline V gene. V lost 4 bases and J lost 2; bases outside the gene matches: 10.

The chain couples TRBV28 to TRBJ1-2, with D tentatively TRBD1 (5 bases). CDR1 and CDR2 (germline): MDHEN, SYDVKM. V was trimmed by 5 bases and J by 2 bases, leaving 9 bases between them. CDR3 size: 13 residues. CDR3 bases: TGTGCCAGCAGTGGCGACAGAAACTATGGCTACACCTTC. This translates into CASSGDRNYGYTF.

This rearrangement joins TRBV19 to TRBJ2-5, with a weak D call TRBD1 (6 bases). V lost 1 base, J lost 5 bases, and 11 bases lay in between. Germline assignment: CDR1 LNHDA and CDR2 SQIVND (reference sequence). The CDR3 is 14 residues long. Here the CDR3 reads CASSIVGQGETQYF. In nucleotides, the CDR3 is TGTGCCAGTAGTATAGTTGGCCAGGGGGAGACCCAGTACTTC.